The 19 T cell receptor beta chains in this list originate from one sample, sequenced in a study. TCRdb reprocessed the 5' RACE reads with MiXCR, giving one entry per CDR3 protein. In the table there are some 60,000 distinct CDR3 sequences, 25% to 30% of which are singletons. Sequencing input: tumor-infiltrating naive CD4+ T cells sorted from the breast tumor. Subset meaning: naive CD4+ T cells, CD4+CD45RA+CD25-. These receptor sequences come from a female donor with breast cancer.

This clonotype was counted ten times or more. The junction differs from germline at one of its ends, possibly a read error. The chain couples TRBV28 to TRBJ2-1, with D unresolved. This CDR3 comprises 13 residues. Germline CDR1 reads MDHEN; CDR2 reads SYDVKM. CDR3 amino acids: CASRTRGIKTARF. CDR3 nucleotides: TGTGCCAGCAGGACTCGAGGTATTAAGACCGCTCGCTTC. Based on the CDR3 plus reference TRBV28 and TRBJ2-1, the full variable domain is DVKVTQSSRYLVKRTGEKVFLECVQDMDHENMFWYRQDPGLGLRLIYFSYDVKMKEKGDIPEGYSVSREKKERFSLILESASTNQTSMYLCASRTRGIKTARFGPGTRLTVL.

The chain combines TRBV5-1 with TRBJ2-2; D gene ambiguous. The CDR3 is made up of 14 amino acids. The germline CDR1 and CDR2 sequences are SGHRS and YFSETQ. V gave up 0 bases and J gave up 4 bases, with 7 bases separating them. The CDR3 region has the DNA TGCGCCAGCAGCTTGGGATGGTTCACCGGGGAGCTGTTTTTT. Translation: CASSLGWFTGELFF.

V is TRBV5-4 and J is TRBJ2-1; 12 positions agree with TRBD2. CDR3 size: 15 residues. Trimming cost V 4 bases and J 7 bases; bases outside gene matches: 6. Germline V gives CDR1 SGHNT, CDR2 YYREEE (reference sequence). CDR3 in DNA: TGTGCCAGCAGCCAGACTAGCGGGAGTAGGAATGAGCAGTTCTTC. Protein: CASSQTSGSRNEQFF.

CDR3 DNA sequence: TGTGCCAGCAAGGTGTCCGGGGGCAAATCCTACAATGAGCAGTTCTTC. Its translation is CASKVSGGKSYNEQFF. The chain couples TRBV6-1 to TRBJ2-1; D might be TRBD1 or TRBD2, each matching 6 bases. The CDR3 loop spans 16 amino acids. The V end lost 7 bases, the J end lost 1 base, and 17 bases lay between the germline ends. Germline V CDR1 and CDR2: MNHNS, SASEGT.

The V gene is TRBV2, the J gene TRBJ2-5, with D unresolved. The V gene's germline CDR1 is SNHLY and CDR2 FYNNEI. V was shortened by 4 bases and J by 5 bases, with 11 bases between the two germline ends. This CDR3 contains 13 residues. Here the CDR3 DNA reads TGTGCCAGCAGTGCCCTCCCGTTGGAGACCCAGTACTTC. Protein: CASSALPLETQYF.

CDR3 DNA: TGTGCCAGCAACCCTAGGGGCGGTACGCAGTATTTT. Translation gives CASNPRGGTQYF. The J gene is TRBJ2-3, the V gene TRBV7-2; a weak D match, TRBD1 (5 bases). The CDR3 is 12 residues long. CDR1 is SGHTA, CDR2 FQGNSA, per germline. V was shortened by 7 bases and J by 8 bases, with 13 bases between the two germline ends.

This clonotype turned up a few times. The chain joins TRBV5-4 to TRBJ2-2; a weak D match, TRBD2 (6 bases). Germline V lookup: CDR1 SGHNT, CDR2 YYREEE (reference sequence). The V end was cut by 7 bases, the J end by 2 bases, with 12 bases between. The CDR3 is 14 amino acids. For the CDR3, the DNA is TGTGCCAGCCGGGTAGCGGTTAACACCGGGGAGCTGTTTTTT. It specifies CASRVAVNTGELFF.

This clonotype has more than one count but fewer than ten. The chain has TRBV2 and TRBJ2-1, with TRBD1 matching 8 bases. V gave up 6 bases and J gave up 7 bases; unmatched junction bases: 5. Germline V gives CDR1 SNHLY, CDR2 FYNNEI. This CDR3 has 13 residues. The CDR3 nucleotides read TGTGCCAGCAGCGGACAGGGAATGAATGAGCAGTTCTTC. Residues: CASSGQGMNEQFF.

This clonotype was detected only once. The CDR3 spells CASRPDPQGDQPQHF. CDR3 DNA sequence: TGCGCCAGCAGACCCGACCCGCAGGGTGATCAGCCCCAGCATTTT. The J gene is TRBJ1-5, the V gene TRBV5-1; weak D call: TRBD1 (5 bases). The CDR3 spans 15 residues. CDR1 is SGHRS and CDR2 is YFSETQ in the germline V gene. Between the trimmed V and J ends, which lost 5 bases and 5 bases, there was a span of 17 bases.

As to this clonotype: A much larger clone is a single base away; this may be a read error. The chain couples TRBV5-1 to TRBJ2-5; 9 bases match TRBD2. The trim removed 3 bases at V and 4 bases at J, leaving 13 bases unmatched. Germline CDR1 SGHRS, CDR2 YFSETQ. CDR3 size: 17 residues. In DNA form, the CDR3 reads TGCGCCAGCAGCTGGAGACTAGCGGAGGGGTCTCGAGAGACCCAGTACTTC. Its translation is CASSWRLAEGSRETQYF.

About this clonotype: Since a much larger clone is just one base distant, this may be a read error. CDR3 protein: CTSSGGSSGNTIYF. CDR3 DNA sequence: TGTACCAGCAGCGGAGGCAGCTCTGGAAACACCATATATTTT. The rearrangement joins TRBV11-2 to TRBJ1-3, with D hard to call. There are 14 residues in the CDR3. From germline, CDR1 is SGHAT and CDR2 FQNNGV. Complete variable domain (other parts from reference TRBV11-2 and TRBJ1-3): EAGVAQSPRYKIIEKRQSVAFWCNPISGHATLYWYQQILGQGPKLLIQFQNNGVVDDSQLPKDRFSAERLKGVDSTLKIQPAKLEDSAVYLCTSSGGSSGNTIYFGEGSWLTVV.

This clonotype was observed many times. The chain uses TRBV12-3 or TRBV12-4 and TRBJ1-2; 7 bases line up with TRBD1. The V and J ends lost 2 bases and 10 bases, in that order; junction bases with no gene match: 4. The CDR3 is made up of 12 amino acids. In nucleotides, the CDR3 is TGTGCCAGCAGTTTACAGGGACAGCTCTACACCTTC. Residues: CASSLQGQLYTF.

This chain joins TRBV12-3 or TRBV12-4 and TRBJ2-1; D is unclear. This CDR3 has 16 amino acids. V was cut by 1 base and J by 5 bases, with 15 bases left in between. The CDR3 here is CASSLDTPVSNNEQFF. The DNA of the CDR3 is TGTGCCAGCAGTTTAGATACCCCAGTCTCGAACAATGAGCAGTTCTTC.

The J gene is TRBJ1-5, the V gene TRBV6-1; the D is unclear. CDR1 is MNHNS and CDR2 is SASEGT in the germline V gene. This CDR3 region has 17 residues. Trimming cost V 2 bases and J 0 bases, with 14 bases left between them. In DNA form, the CDR3 reads TGTGCCAGCAGTGAACGGAGGCAGATACTTAGCAATCAGCCCCAGCATTTT. This translates into CASSERRQILSNQPQHF.

The rearrangement uses TRBV7-9 and TRBJ2-1; 8 nucleotides line up with TRBD1. Germline-derived CDR1 and CDR2 are SEHNR and FQNEAQ (reference sequence). This CDR3 has 15 amino acids. The junction had 8 bases not matched to a gene; V was cut back by 3 bases and J by 7 bases. CDR3 sequence (DNA): TGTGCCAGCAGCTTGTTTACAGGGGGTCTAAATGAGCAGTTCTTC. Amino acid sequence: CASSLFTGGLNEQFF.

This chain connects TRBV30 to TRBJ1-2, with a weak D call TRBD1 (5 bases). V dropped 2 bases and J dropped 5 bases, with 15 bases sitting between them. Germline CDR1 GTSNPN, CDR2 SVGIG (reference sequence). The CDR3 contains 14 residues. CDR3 coding DNA: TGTGCCTGGAGTATTACGGGGGATAGGTATGGCTACACCTTC. Residues: CAWSITGDRYGYTF.

This clonotype came up once. A much larger clone sits a single nucleotide away, making a read error possible. The chain uses TRBV20-1 and TRBJ1-5; D not resolved. CDR1 is DFQATT and CDR2 is SNEGSKA in the germline V gene (reference sequence). The CDR3 runs to 14 residues. The V end lost 0 bases, the J end lost 7 bases, and 13 bases lay between the germline ends. CDR3 sequence: CSARDWREGQPQHF. The CDR3 DNA sequence: TGCAGTGCTAGAGATTGGAGAGAAGGGCAGCCCCAGCATTTT.

V usage is TRBV2 and J usage is TRBJ2-3; either TRBD1 or TRBD2 may supply D (5 bases each). Germline V lookup: CDR1 SNHLY, CDR2 FYNNEI. The CDR3 is 14 residues long. The ends were cut back, 8 bases at V and 6 bases at J, with 18 bases in the middle. CDR3 bases: TGTGCCAGCGGCGAGGAAGGTTGGGGGGATACGCAGTATTTT. The encoded protein is CASGEEGWGDTQYF.

As to this clonotype: A much more abundant neighbour one base away suggests this may be a read error. J is TRBJ1-2 and V is TRBV29-1, with D possibly TRBD1 on 5 matching bases. CDR3 length: 13 residues. Per germline, CDR1 SQVTM and CDR2 ANQGSEA. Deletions cut 3 bases from V and 4 bases from J, with 12 bases between. CDR3 sequence: CSVDWGPAYGYTF. CDR3 DNA: TGCAGCGTTGATTGGGGCCCTGCCTATGGCTACACCTTC. Supplemented by reference TRBV29-1 and TRBJ1-2, the full variable domain reads SAVISQKPSRDICQRGTSLTIQCQVDSQVTMMFWYRQQPGQSLTLIATANQGSEATYESGFVIDKFPISRPNLTFSTLTVSNMSPEDSSIYLCSVDWGPAYGYTFGSGTRLTVV.